This T cell receptor beta chain was sequenced during a study of blood T cell repertoires in COVID-19 (dated by TCRdb to the early 2020s). In terms of the full investigation: Samples covering the acute and convalescent phases of COVID-19 were provided by collaborators in the United States, Italy and Spain. The prospective study material was composed of cDNA or gDNA derived from T cells, B-cell-depleted T cells, or PBMCs. Subjects who had been exposed to COVID-19, were actively infected with it, or had recovered from it provided the deeply sampled blood TCRbeta repertoires that made up the dataset. A freely available public database, intended as a resource for researchers studying the immune response to SARS-CoV-2, is where the repertoires were released. Samples were obtained from the ongoing ImmuneRACE study (first 160 participants) and from 1,254 subjects provided by 6 global collaborators. A de-identified subject ID, COVID-19 status, age in years and sex were almost always included in the sample metadata. Where available, HLA class I and class II types were obtained from metadata supplied by the sample provider rather than from assay-based typing. Findings and caveats that apply to the study as a whole: Clinical and demographic metadata were provided uncurated, with the amount varying by source and participant.

The immunoSEQ Assay, a bias-controlled multiplex PCR, was used to amplify TCRbeta CDR3 regions from genomic DNA. As for the original processing: Within the assay, amplification of reference gene primers was used to estimate how many nucleated cells each sample contained. Sequence reads were collapsed and filtered to measure the absolute abundance of every unique TCRbeta CDR3 rearrangement. For each sample, productive Simpson clonality was calculated as the square root of Simpson's diversity index over productive rearrangements. The table comes from immuneACCESS by way of TCRdb, which keeps in-frame sequences with V and J called. Part of the clones is missing from these tables; in studies checked, under half for an unresolved V gene and the rest for unknown reasons. D and trimming were read from the DNA, whereas the V and J calls and clone size are those reported in that table. This sample gives under 350,000 clones in total; about nine tenths of them show up just once. The ten largest clones take up approximately 6.8% of the sample.

One collaborating source in Seattle enrolled patients while the patients were actively infected and followed the patients over time throughout the course of disease. The collaborating institutions used their own protocols to collect whole blood in K2EDTA tubes. For TCRbeta analysis, collaborators shipped samples as frozen whole blood, isolated PBMCs, or DNA extracted from either of those sample types. In the case of this clone: Its antigen is not yet known. Base-call qualities are not available, and no considerably larger clone is one nucleotide away.

From cysteine to phenylalanine, the CDR3 is 10 amino acids long. The DNA shown is the 30-base CDR3, in frame from base 1. The germline V gene gives CDR1 as MRHNA and CDR2 as SNTAGT. Trimming at the junction amounts to 11 bases on V and 7 bases on J, and the germline ends lie 11 bases apart. The chain is encoded by TRBV6-4 joined to TRBJ2-5; 6 matching bases give a weak D call of TRBD2. The sequencing input was peripheral blood. The receptor was derived from a woman in her twenties or thirties with COVID-19, enrolled during active disease. CDR3 protein: CASGVRTQYF. The nucleotides read TGTGCCTCGGGGGTAAGGACCCAGTACTTC.